This T cell receptor beta chain was sequenced during a study of radiation and T cells in renal cell carcinoma. Sequencing used immunoSEQ multiplex PCR; TCRdb keeps in-frame clones, though not all of them. The sample includes some 120,000 clones, 85% to 90% of them seen just once. This sample's time point: blood 2 weeks post-SBRT. Specified treatment: 15 Gy SBRT to primary tumor, nephrectomy 4 weeks later. Clear cell pathology was present in this patient's renal cell carcinoma. Between the trimmed V and J ends, which lost 4 bases and 0 bases, there was a span of 10 bases. Germline V lookup: CDR1 SNHLY, CDR2 FYNNEI. CDR3 length equals 15 residues.

The sequencing here drew on blood, taken from a patient whose treatment included radiotherapy and nephrectomy. This sequence originates from a woman in her sixties or seventies with renal cell carcinoma. The V call is TRBV2, the J call TRBJ2-1; D unclear. The CDR3 is CASSARLSSYNEQFF. The CDR3 nucleotides read TGTGCCAGCAGTGCACGATTGAGCTCCTACAATGAGCAGTTCTTC.